This T cell receptor (beta chain) appears in the sequencing data of a study of CD8 T cells in ankylosing spondylitis. General study findings and limits: Reportedly, matched ankylosing spondylitis synovial fluid was significantly enriched for disease-linked clones.

To note about this clonotype: The antigen remains unidentified.

Libraries of TCR beta came from quantitative 5'-RACE with molecular barcodes. TCRdb re-derived calls from the 5' RACE reads in MiXCR, one entry per CDR3 protein. The sample has around 250,000 distinct CDR3 sequences, about 30% seen once. Sequencing was done on a sample of blood, either unsorted or a sorted T cell fraction (not recorded which). The clonotype originates from a male donor with ankylosing spondylitis or in good health (not recorded which).

CDR3 loop: CASSTLPDPLFF. CDR3 nucleotide sequence: TGTGCCAGCAGTACTCTCCCGGACCCACTGTTTTTT. The chain combines TRBV12-3 or TRBV12-4 with TRBJ1-4, with D hard to call. V lost 5 bases, J lost 13 bases, and 14 bases lay in between. The CDR3 loop spans 12 amino acids.